These 18 T cell receptor beta chains came from one sample sequenced in a study of T cell repertoires in aging, cancer and after chemotherapy. TRB rearrangements spanning V, D and J were amplified using mixed TRB-A/B primers. TCRdb re-analysed the multiplex PCR reads in MiXCR, keeping a single row per CDR3 protein. This sample yields approximately 5,600 distinct CDR3 sequences, of which 27% are seen a single time; 8.5% to 14% belongs to the top ten. Peripheral blood genomic DNA, not sorted cells or RNA, was the template. The sample comprised blood. Receptor source: a human donor with a solid tumor.

The chain employs TRBV7-9 and TRBJ1-1, with a tentative D call TRBD1 (5 bases). Per germline, CDR1 SEHNR and CDR2 FQNEAQ (reference sequence). Between the trimmed V and J ends, which lost 5 bases and 5 bases, there was a span of 21 bases. The CDR3 spans 16 residues. The CDR3 DNA reads TGTGCCAGCAGCCCCAAGAGGGGACCTACGGAGACTGAAGCTTTCTTT. It is translated as CASSPKRGPTETEAFF.

This clonotype was found a few times. The gene calls are TRBV11-2 and TRBJ1-2, with D maybe TRBD1 (5 bases). V was pared by 4 bases and J by 4 bases, with 22 bases between. The CDR3 consists of 17 residues. In germline, CDR1 is SGHAT, CDR2 FQNNGV. The CDR3 spells CASSSLVRWGMGYGYTF. In DNA form, the CDR3 reads TGTGCCAGCAGCTCCCTTGTGCGATGGGGGATGGGCTATGGCTACACCTTC.

The rearrangement joins TRBV28 to TRBJ2-3, with D unresolved. The CDR3 runs to 18 residues. The germline gives CDR1 MDHEN, CDR2 SYDVKM. V lost 6 bases to trimming and J lost 0 bases, with 22 bases between them. In DNA form, the CDR3 reads TGTGCCAGCAGCCTCACCCAAGGGCCCACTGATAGCACAGATACGCAGTATTTT. Its protein is CASSLTQGPTDSTDTQYF.

The chain has TRBV27 and TRBJ1-6, with D unresolved. The CDR3 consists of 14 residues. Germline V CDR1 and CDR2: MNHEY, SMNVEV (reference sequence). The V end lost 3 bases, the J end lost 5 bases, and 8 bases lay between the germline ends. As DNA, the CDR3 is TGTGCCAGCAGTTTCCCGGACGATAATTCACCCCTCCACTTT. As protein: CASSFPDDNSPLHF.

By sample share, this clonotype is medium-sized (0.01 to 0.1%). The chain recombines TRBV6-5 with TRBJ2-7, with 9 bases lining up with TRBD1. The length of the CDR3 is 14 residues. Germline V gives CDR1 MNHEY, CDR2 SVGAGI. After removal of 5 bases from V and 4 bases from J, the junction contained 6 bases not matched to a gene. The CDR3 spells CASSPGQGKYEQYF. CDR3 nucleotide sequence: TGTGCCAGCAGTCCAGGACAGGGGAAGTACGAGCAGTACTTC.

The chain links TRBV20-1 to TRBJ1-4, with D perhaps matching TRBD1 (6 bases). V lost 2 bases and J lost 5, with 21 bases in between. The germline V gene has CDR1 DFQATT and CDR2 SNEGSKA (reference sequence). The CDR3 has 17 amino acids. The CDR3 region is CSARLSLGGATNEKLFF. The DNA for the CDR3 is TGCAGTGCTAGATTATCCCTCGGGGGGGCCACGAATGAAAAACTGTTTTTT.

The chain has TRBV27 and TRBJ2-7; 8 nucleotides match TRBD1. CDR3 length equals 13 residues. V gave up 5 bases and J gave up 6 bases; unmatched junction bases: 6. The germline CDR1 and CDR2 sequences are MNHEY and SMNVEV (reference sequence). CDR3 coding DNA: TGTGCCAGCAGTAGACAGGGGTCGAGCGAGCAGTACTTC. Encoded protein: CASSRQGSSEQYF.

This clonotype was detected only a few times. The CDR3, as DNA: TGTGCCAGCAGTTCCTCAACAGGGCTCTCCTACGAGCAGTACTTC. Translation gives CASSSSTGLSYEQYF. This chain uses TRBV6-5 with TRBJ2-7; the D gene is possibly TRBD1 (6 bases). The CDR3 loop spans 15 amino acids. Per the germline V gene, CDR1 is MNHEY and CDR2 is SVGAGI. Trimming stripped 4 bases from V and 0 bases from J, with 13 bases between.

The rearrangement uses TRBV5-1 and TRBJ1-1; D is undetermined. Germline V CDR1 and CDR2: SGHRS, YFSETQ. V was clipped by 0 bases and J by 1 base, with 7 bases between them. The CDR3 sequence is 14 residues long. The CDR3 coding sequence is TGCGCCAGCAGCTTGGGACGGGAGAACACTGAAGCTTTCTTT. Translation gives CASSLGRENTEAFF.

In regard to this clonotype: A much more abundant neighbour one base away suggests this may be a read error. J is TRBJ1-5 and V is TRBV30; tentative D call: TRBD1 (5 bases). This CDR3 has 13 residues. Per the germline V gene, CDR1 is GTSNPN and CDR2 is SVGIG (reference sequence). The V and J ends lost 2 bases and 2 bases respectively, with 7 bases between them. The CDR3 loop is CAWSLQGNQPQHF. In DNA form, the CDR3 reads TGTGCCTGGAGTTTACAGGGCAATCAGCCCCAGCATTTT.

The CDR3 DNA follows: TGTGCCAGCAGCTTGGCGGCCTGGGGGAATCAGCCCCAGCATTTT. As protein: CASSLAAWGNQPQHF. The chain uses TRBV11-2 and TRBJ1-5, with D perhaps TRBD1 (5 bases). Germline V gene sequence: CDR1 SGHAT, CDR2 FQNNGV. CDR3 length equals 15 residues. The V gene lost 3 bases and the J gene lost 4 bases, with 13 bases spanning the gap.

The rearrangement uses TRBV27 and TRBJ2-2; 10 nucleotides align to TRBD1. Losses at the gene ends were 0 bases for V and 4 bases for J; bases not matched to a gene: 2. Germline V lookup: CDR1 MNHEY, CDR2 SMNVEV (reference sequence). The CDR3 spans 16 residues. CDR3 bases: TGTGCCAGCAGTTTATCCGGGACAGGGGTCACCGGGGAGCTGTTTTTT. Residues: CASSLSGTGVTGELFF.

The rearrangement uses TRBV7-4 and TRBJ2-7; 9 nucleotides agree with TRBD1. The V and J ends lost 3 bases and 2 bases, in that order; junction bases with no gene match: 8. CDR1 is SGHVT, CDR2 SQSDAQ, per germline. The CDR3 has 16 amino acids. The CDR3 DNA sequence: TGTGCCAGCAGCTTGGTAGGGGGACAGGGTCCCTACGAGCAGTACTTC. It translates to CASSLVGGQGPYEQYF.

V usage is TRBV20-1 and J usage is TRBJ2-7, with a weak D call TRBD1 (5 bases). V was pared by 2 bases and J by 4 bases, with 21 bases between. Germline V lookup: CDR1 DFQATT, CDR2 SNEGSKA (reference sequence). The CDR3 sequence is 16 residues long. This CDR3 is CSARNLGHLSSYEQYF. The CDR3 DNA follows: TGCAGTGCTAGAAACCTTGGACACTTATCTAGTTACGAGCAGTACTTC.

This rearrangement joins TRBV7-6 to TRBJ2-1; D not certain. V was trimmed by 0 bases and J by 2 bases, leaving 5 bases between them. Looked up from germline, CDR1 is SGHVS and CDR2 is FNYEAQ. The CDR3 has 14 residues. The CDR3 here is CASSLAGTYNEQFF. The CDR3 coding sequence is TGTGCCAGCAGCTTAGCGGGGACCTACAATGAGCAGTTCTTC.

V and J are TRBV23-1 and TRBJ1-5; D gene uncertain. TRBV23-1 is an ORF, and what it does is uncertain. V lost 2 bases and J lost 0, with 8 bases in between. The length of the CDR3 is 15 residues. The CDR3 is CASSQPHYSNQPQHF. The CDR3 coding sequence is TGCGCCAGCAGTCAACCACATTATAGCAATCAGCCCCAGCATTTT.

V usage is TRBV7-2 and J usage is TRBJ1-6; 7 positions match TRBD1. Germline CDR1 reads SGHTA; CDR2 reads FQGNSA. The CDR3 spans 15 residues. Losses at the gene ends were 1 base for V and 10 bases for J; bases not matched to a gene: 7. CDR3 DNA sequence: TGTGCCAGCAGCTTAGGGGCAGGGGGTGGGTCACCCCTCCACTTT. The encoded protein is CASSLGAGGGSPLHF.

The rearrangement links TRBV10-2 to TRBJ1-5; a possible D gene is TRBD1 (5 bases). The CDR3 contains 13 residues. The ends were cut back, 6 bases at V and 1 base at J, with 7 bases in the middle. From germline, CDR1 is WSHSY and CDR2 SAAADI. CDR3: CASSRVSNQPQHF. CDR3 bases: TGCGCCAGCAGCAGGGTGAGCAATCAGCCCCAGCATTTT.